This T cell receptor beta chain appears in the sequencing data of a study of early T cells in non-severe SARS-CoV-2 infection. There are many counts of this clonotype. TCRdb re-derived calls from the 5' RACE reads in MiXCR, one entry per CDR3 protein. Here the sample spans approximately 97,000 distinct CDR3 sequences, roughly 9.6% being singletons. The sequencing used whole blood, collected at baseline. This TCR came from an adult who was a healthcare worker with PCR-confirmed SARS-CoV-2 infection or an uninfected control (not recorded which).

This CDR3 reads CSARLIGTEAFF. DNA for the CDR3: TGCAGTGCTAGATTGATTGGCACTGAAGCTTTCTTT. V gene TRBV20-1 combines with J gene TRBJ1-1; unclear D gene. CDR3 length equals 12 residues. V was cut by 2 bases and J by 4 bases, with 8 bases left in between. Germline V gives CDR1 DFQATT, CDR2 SNEGSKA (reference sequence).